One T cell receptor beta chain is described in this entry. The same CDR3 also results from other DNA sequences found in this sample. Germline V gene data show CDR1 as SGHRS and CDR2 as YFSETQ. Trimming pared 0 bases from V and 2 bases from J, leaving 9 bases between. CDR3 length equals 15 residues. Profiling relied on immunoSEQ multiplex PCR, and the TCRdb table lists in-frame clones only, not all of them. The sample yields 2 million to 2.5 million clones, around 95% seen once. This sample is part of a study of shared clonotypes between healthy human individuals. V is TRBV5-1 and J is TRBJ2-1, with a weak D call TRBD2 (7 bases). The receptor was derived from a man between 18 and 29 years old in good health. The sequencing sample was made of naive CD4+ T cells sorted from blood. This sample's subset: CD45RA+ positively selected. The DNA of the CDR3 is TGCGCCAGCAGCTTGGTGGGGGGGCCCTACAATGAGCAGTTCTTC. This gives the protein CASSLVGGPYNEQFF.